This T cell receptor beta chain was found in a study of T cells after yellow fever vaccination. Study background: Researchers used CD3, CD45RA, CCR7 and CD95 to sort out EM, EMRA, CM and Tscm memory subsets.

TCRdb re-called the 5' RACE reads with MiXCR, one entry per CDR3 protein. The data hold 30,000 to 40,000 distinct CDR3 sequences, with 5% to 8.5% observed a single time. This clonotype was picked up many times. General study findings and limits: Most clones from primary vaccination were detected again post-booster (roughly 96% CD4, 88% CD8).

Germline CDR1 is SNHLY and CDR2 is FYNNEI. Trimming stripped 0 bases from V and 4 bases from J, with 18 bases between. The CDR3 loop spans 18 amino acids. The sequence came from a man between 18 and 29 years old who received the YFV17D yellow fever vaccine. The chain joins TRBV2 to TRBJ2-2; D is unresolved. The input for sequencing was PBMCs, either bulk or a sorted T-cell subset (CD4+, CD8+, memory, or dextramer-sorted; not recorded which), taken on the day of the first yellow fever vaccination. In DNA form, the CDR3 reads TGTGCCAGCAGTGAAGCGCTTTTGATAGTAAGAGGCACCGGGGAGCTGTTTTTT. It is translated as CASSEALLIVRGTGELFF.